This T cell receptor (beta chain) was obtained from a study of blood T cell repertoires in COVID-19. This table comes from immunoSEQ multiplex PCR, and its TCRdb copy is limited to in-frame clones, with some not included. This table holds fewer than 350,000 clones, roughly 86% found once. CDR1 and CDR2 (germline): SEHNR, FQNEAQ (reference sequence). Trimming at V came to 4 bases and at J to 3 bases, leaving 4 bases not matched to a gene. CDR3 size: 16 residues. The TCR comes from a young man with COVID-19, enrolled during active disease. Sequencing was performed on peripheral blood. The chain employs TRBV7-9 and TRBJ1-6; 9 positions agree with TRBD1. CDR3: CASSYGTGIYNSPLHF. CDR3 bases: TGTGCCAGCAGCTACGGGACAGGGATCTATAATTCACCCCTCCACTTT.